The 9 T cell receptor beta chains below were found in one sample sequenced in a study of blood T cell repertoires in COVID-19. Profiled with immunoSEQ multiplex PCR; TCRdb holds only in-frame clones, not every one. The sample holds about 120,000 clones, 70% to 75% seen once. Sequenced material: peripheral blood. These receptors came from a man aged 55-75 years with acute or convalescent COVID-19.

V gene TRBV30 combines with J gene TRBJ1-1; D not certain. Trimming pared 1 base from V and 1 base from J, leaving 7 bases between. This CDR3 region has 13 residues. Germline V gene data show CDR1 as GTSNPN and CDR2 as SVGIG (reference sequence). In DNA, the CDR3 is TGTGCCTGGAGTGAGGAGGGGAACACTGAAGCTTTCTTT. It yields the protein CAWSEEGNTEAFF.

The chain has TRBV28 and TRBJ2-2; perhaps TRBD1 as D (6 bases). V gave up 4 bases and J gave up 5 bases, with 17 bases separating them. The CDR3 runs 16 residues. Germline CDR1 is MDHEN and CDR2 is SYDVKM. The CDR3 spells CASSSRTEKPTGELFF. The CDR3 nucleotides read TGTGCCAGCAGTTCCCGGACAGAAAAGCCGACCGGGGAGCTGTTTTTT. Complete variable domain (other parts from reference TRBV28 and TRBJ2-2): DVKVTQSSRYLVKRTGEKVFLECVQDMDHENMFWYRQDPGLGLRLIYFSYDVKMKEKGDIPEGYSVSREKKERFSLILESASTNQTSMYLCASSSRTEKPTGELFFGEGSRLTVL.

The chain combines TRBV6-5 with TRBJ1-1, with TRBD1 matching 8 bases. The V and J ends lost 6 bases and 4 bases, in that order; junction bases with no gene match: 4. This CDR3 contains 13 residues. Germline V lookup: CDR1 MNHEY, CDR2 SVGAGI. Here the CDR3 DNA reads TGTGCCAGCAGGCGACAGGGGCCCACTGAAGCTTTCTTT. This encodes CASRRQGPTEAFF.

The DNA for the CDR3 is TGCGCCAGCAGCCAAGGAGGTGCGCGGGCATACACTGAAAAACTGTTTTTT. Residues: CASSQGGARAYTEKLFF. The chain links TRBV4-1 to TRBJ1-4; no definite D call. This CDR3 has 17 residues. Germline loops: CDR1 MGHRA, CDR2 YSYEKL. With 1 base removed from V and 7 bases from J, the gap between germline ends came to 19 bases.

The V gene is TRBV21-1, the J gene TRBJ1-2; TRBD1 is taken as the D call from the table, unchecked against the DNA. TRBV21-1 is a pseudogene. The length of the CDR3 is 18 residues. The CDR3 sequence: CASSNHMGLTADNYGYTF. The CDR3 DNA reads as TGTGCCAGCAGCAATCATATGGGGCTAACAGCTGACAACTATGGCTACACCTTC.

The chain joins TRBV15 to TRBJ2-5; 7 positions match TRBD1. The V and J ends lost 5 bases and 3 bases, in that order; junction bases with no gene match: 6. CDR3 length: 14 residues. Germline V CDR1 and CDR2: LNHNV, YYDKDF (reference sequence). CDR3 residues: CATSPTDRKETQYF. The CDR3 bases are TGTGCCACCAGCCCCACGGACAGGAAAGAGACCCAGTACTTC.

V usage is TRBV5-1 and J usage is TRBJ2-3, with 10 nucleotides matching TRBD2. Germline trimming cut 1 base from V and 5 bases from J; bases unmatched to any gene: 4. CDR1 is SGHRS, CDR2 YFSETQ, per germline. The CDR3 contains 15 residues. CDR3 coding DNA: TGCGCCAGCAGCTTGCTCGGGACTAGCGAAGATACGCAGTATTTT. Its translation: CASSLLGTSEDTQYF.

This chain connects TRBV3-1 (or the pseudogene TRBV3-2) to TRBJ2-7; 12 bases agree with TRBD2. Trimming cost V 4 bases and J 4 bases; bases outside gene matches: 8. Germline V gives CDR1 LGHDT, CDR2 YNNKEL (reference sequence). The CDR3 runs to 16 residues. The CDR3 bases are TGTGCCAGCAGCCCGCCGCTAGCGGGAGGGCCTTACGAGCAGTACTTC. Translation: CASSPPLAGGPYEQYF.

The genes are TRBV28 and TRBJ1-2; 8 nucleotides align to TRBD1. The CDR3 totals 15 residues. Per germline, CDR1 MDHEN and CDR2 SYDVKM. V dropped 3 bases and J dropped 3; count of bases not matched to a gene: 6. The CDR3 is CASSFPGQGHYGYTF. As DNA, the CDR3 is TGTGCCAGCAGTTTCCCTGGACAGGGTCACTATGGCTACACCTTC.